These 20 T cell receptor beta chains were all obtained from the same sample, sequenced in a study of early T cells in non-severe SARS-CoV-2 infection. TCRdb itself ran the 5' RACE reads through MiXCR, one entry per CDR3 protein. The sample contains about 76,000 distinct CDR3 sequences, 15% to 18% of which appear only once. Sequenced input: whole blood. Receptors originate from an adult who was a healthcare worker with PCR-confirmed SARS-CoV-2 infection or an uninfected control (not recorded which).

This clonotype was picked up a small number of times. CDR3 in DNA: TGTGCCACCAGTGATTTTGGGCAGGAATTCTACAATGAGCAGTTCTTC. It translates to CATSDFGQEFYNEQFF. The rearrangement links TRBV24-1 to TRBJ2-1; D not certain. The V end was cut by 1 base, the J end by 3 bases, with 12 bases between. Germline lookup yields CDR1 KGHDR and CDR2 SFDVKD. The CDR3 covers 16 residues.

The rearrangement links TRBV7-9 to TRBJ2-4, with D unresolved. Germline CDR1 and CDR2: SEHNR and FQNEAQ (reference sequence). The CDR3 runs 16 residues. Between the trimmed V and J ends, which lost 1 base and 0 bases, there was a span of 10 bases. The CDR3 loop is CASSLGASLAKNIQYF. The CDR3 DNA follows: TGTGCCAGCAGCTTAGGGGCGAGCCTAGCCAAAAACATTCAGTACTTC. Full variable domain (remainder filled in from reference TRBV7-9 and TRBJ2-4): DTGVSQNPRHKITKRGQNVTFRCDPISEHNRLYWYRQTLGQGPEFLTYFQNEAQLEKSRLLSDRFSAERPKGSFSTLEIQRTEQGDSAMYLCASSLGASLAKNIQYFGAGTRLSVL.

The chain carries TRBV29-1 and TRBJ2-7; 9 positions agree with TRBD1. Trimming removed 6 bases from V and 9 bases from J; junction bases left unmatched: 12. CDR1 is SQVTM, CDR2 ANQGSEA, per germline. The CDR3 has 13 residues. The CDR3 DNA sequence: TGCAGCGTGAAGGGGACAGGGATCCCGTCGCAGTACTTC. As protein: CSVKGTGIPSQYF.

This rearrangement joins TRBV25-1 to TRBJ2-7; the D call may be TRBD1 or TRBD2 (5 bases each). Trimming removed 6 bases at V and 3 bases at J, with 12 bases between. This CDR3 comprises 13 residues. CDR1 is MGHDK, CDR2 SYGVNS, per germline. The CDR3 region has the DNA TGTGCCAGCAGCGCTGGGACGTTCTACGAGCAGTACTTC. It translates to CASSAGTFYEQYF.

The rearrangement uses TRBV28 and TRBJ1-1, with D maybe TRBD1 (5 bases). The CDR3 spans 15 residues. The germline V and J ends were trimmed by 1 base and 6 bases, with 15 bases remaining between them. The germline CDR1 and CDR2 sequences are MDHEN and SYDVKM. The CDR3, as DNA: TGTGCCAGCAGTTTATTAGGAGGGACGTTCTCTGAAGCTTTCTTT. Translated: CASSLLGGTFSEAFF.

V gene TRBV19 combines with J gene TRBJ1-2; TRBD1 is a possible D gene (5 bases). Germline V lookup: CDR1 LNHDA, CDR2 SQIVND (reference sequence). V gave up 8 bases and J gave up 8 bases, with 12 bases separating them. CDR3 length: 11 amino acids. The CDR3, as DNA: TGTGCCAGTCAGTGGCAGGGAGGCTACACCTTC. The encoded protein is CASQWQGGYTF.

This chain connects TRBV9 to TRBJ1-1; D call uncertain. CDR1 is SGDLS, CDR2 YYNGEE, per germline. V was cut by 0 bases and J by 3 bases, with 6 bases left in between. This CDR3 comprises 13 residues. This CDR3 reads CASSVGVDTEAFF. CDR3 coding DNA: TGTGCCAGCAGCGTAGGGGTGGACACTGAAGCTTTCTTT. The full variable domain, rest sourced from reference TRBV9 and TRBJ1-1, is DSGVTQTPKHLITATGQRVTLRCSPRSGDLSVYWYQQSLDQGLQFLIQYYNGEERAKGNILERFSAQQFPDLHSELNLSSLELGDSALYFCASSVGVDTEAFFGQGTRLTVV.

The chain recombines TRBV30 with TRBJ2-5; D ambiguous. V was pared by 0 bases and J by 3 bases, with 8 bases between. CDR1 and CDR2 from the germline V gene are GTSNPN and SVGIG (reference sequence). This CDR3 region has 13 residues. The DNA of the CDR3 is TGTGCCTGGAGTGTATCGAGAAAAGAGACCCAGTACTTC. Protein sequence: CAWSVSRKETQYF.

This rearrangement joins TRBV9 to TRBJ2-6; D uncertain. The germline CDR1 and CDR2 sequences are SGDLS and YYNGEE. V was shortened by 1 base and J by 1 base, with 9 bases between the two germline ends. The CDR3 spans 16 residues. The chain's CDR3 is CASSVNPLSGANVLTF. Here the CDR3 DNA reads TGTGCCAGCAGCGTAAACCCGTTGTCTGGGGCCAACGTCCTGACTTTC.

In DNA, the CDR3 is TGTGCCAGCAGGACCTTTGGCGGGAGGGCCGGTGAGCAGTACTTC. It encodes CASRTFGGRAGEQYF. V gene TRBV7-8 combines with J gene TRBJ2-7, with 9 bases identical to TRBD2. Trimming at V came to 6 bases and at J to 7 bases, leaving 13 bases not matched to a gene. The CDR3 has 15 residues. Per germline, CDR1 SGHVS and CDR2 FQNEAQ.

This clonotype was counted only a few times. The chain has TRBV27 and TRBJ2-3, with 9 bases aligning to TRBD1. The V gene end was trimmed by 5 bases and the J gene end by 6 bases; junction bases not matched to a gene: 6. The germline gives CDR1 MNHEY, CDR2 SMNVEV (reference sequence). The CDR3 extends over 14 amino acids. In DNA, the CDR3 is TGTGCCAGCAGTCCACAGGGGGCGTGGGATACGCAGTATTTT. Amino acid sequence: CASSPQGAWDTQYF.

The V gene is TRBV7-8, the J gene TRBJ2-2, with TRBD2 as a possible D gene (7 bases). Trimming pared 5 bases from V and 6 bases from J, leaving 16 bases between. The CDR3 is 15 amino acids. Per the germline V gene, CDR1 is SGHVS and CDR2 is FQNEAQ. The CDR3 protein is CASSRPGGSAGELFF. For the CDR3, the DNA is TGTGCCAGCAGCCGCCCGGGGGGCTCTGCCGGGGAGCTGTTTTTT.

The V call is TRBV7-2, the J call TRBJ1-1, with D uncertain. Germline loops: CDR1 SGHTA, CDR2 FQGNSA. CDR3 size: 13 residues. Trimming pared 2 bases from V and 1 base from J, leaving 5 bases between. The CDR3 spells CASSLMRNTEAFF. DNA of the CDR3: TGTGCCAGCAGCTTAATGAGGAACACTGAAGCTTTCTTT.

The chain carries TRBV7-9 and TRBJ2-2, with TRBD2 identical over 9 bases. The V gene's germline CDR1 is SEHNR and CDR2 FQNEAQ (reference sequence). This CDR3 contains 17 residues. Trimming at V came to 2 bases and at J to 1 base, leaving 5 bases not matched to a gene. CDR3 amino acids: CASSLLAGKWNTGELFF. CDR3 coding DNA: TGTGCCAGCAGCTTACTAGCGGGGAAATGGAACACCGGGGAGCTGTTTTTT.

In this sample, this clonotype turned up a few times. CDR3 in DNA: TGTGCCACCAGTGGAACAGGGGGCAAGACTGAAGCTTTCTTT. Translation gives CATSGTGGKTEAFF. The rearrangement links TRBV24-1 to TRBJ1-1, with TRBD1 matching 9 bases. V was clipped by 5 bases and J by 5 bases; unmatched bases: 5. This CDR3 spans 14 amino acids. CDR1 and CDR2 from the germline V gene are KGHDR and SFDVKD.

The CDR3 DNA reads as TGTGCCAGCAGCCTCGAAAACATAGGAGGCTACACCTTC. It codes for CASSLENIGGYTF. This chain connects TRBV14 to TRBJ1-2, with D uncertain. The CDR3 loop spans 13 amino acids. Deletions cut 4 bases from V and 8 bases from J, with 14 bases between. Germline CDR1 and CDR2: SGHDN and FVKESK.

This clonotype was recorded a few times. The chain employs TRBV11-2 and TRBJ1-2, with D unresolved. CDR1 is SGHAT and CDR2 is FQNNGV in the germline V gene. The CDR3 has 12 amino acids. Trimming took 2 bases from V and 8 from J, leaving 9 bases between them. The DNA for the CDR3 is TGTGCCAGCAGCTTACTCCACGGGGGCTACACCTTC. Amino acids: CASSLLHGGYTF.

In this sample, this clonotype turned up a few times. The rearrangement links TRBV20-1 to TRBJ1-2; D gene uncertain. The V gene lost 0 bases and the J gene lost 0 bases, with 14 bases spanning the gap. CDR3 length equals 16 residues. Germline V gives CDR1 DFQATT, CDR2 SNEGSKA (reference sequence). This CDR3 is CSARDQRDTSNYGYTF. The CDR3 nucleotides are TGCAGTGCTAGAGATCAAAGGGATACGTCTAACTATGGCTACACCTTC.

This clonotype was seen a few times. It is likely a read error, because the conserved phenylalanine at the end of the CDR3 is missing. The DNA is omitted, as the CDR3 cannot be located on it reliably, and the CDR3 follows TCRdb's listing. This CDR3 is CASSPGEQALG. V and J are TRBV21-1 and TRBJ2-3; the table names TRBD1, a call not compared with the DNA. TRBV21-1 is a recognized pseudogene. The CDR3 is 11 residues long, ends included.

This clonotype was detected only a few times. V and J are TRBV11-2 and TRBJ2-1, with 7 bases fitting TRBD1. Germline V gives CDR1 SGHAT, CDR2 FQNNGV. With 4 bases clipped from V and 10 bases from J, the junction kept 10 bases outside the gene matches. The CDR3 contains 14 residues. CDR3 protein: CASSWRQGPVEQFF. In DNA, the CDR3 is TGTGCCAGCAGCTGGAGACAGGGTCCTGTCGAGCAGTTCTTC.